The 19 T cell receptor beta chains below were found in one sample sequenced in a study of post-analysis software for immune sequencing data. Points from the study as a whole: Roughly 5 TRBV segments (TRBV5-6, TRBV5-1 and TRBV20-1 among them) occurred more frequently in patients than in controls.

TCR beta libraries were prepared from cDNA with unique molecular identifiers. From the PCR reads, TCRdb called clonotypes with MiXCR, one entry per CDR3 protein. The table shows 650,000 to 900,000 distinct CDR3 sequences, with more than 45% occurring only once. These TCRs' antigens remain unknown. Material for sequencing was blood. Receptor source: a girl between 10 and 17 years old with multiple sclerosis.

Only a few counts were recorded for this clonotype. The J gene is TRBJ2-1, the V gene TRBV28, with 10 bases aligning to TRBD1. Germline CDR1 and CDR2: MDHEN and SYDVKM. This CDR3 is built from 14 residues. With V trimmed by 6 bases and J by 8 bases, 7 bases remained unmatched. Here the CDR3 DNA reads TGTGCCAGCAGCGGCGCGGACAGGGGGGATGAGCAGTTCTTC. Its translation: CASSGADRGDEQFF.

CDR3 in DNA: TGCGCCAGCAGCTTTGCAGGGGGCGCAGGAAACACTGAAGCTTTCTTT. Residues: CASSFAGGAGNTEAFF. This sequence joins TRBV5-1 and TRBJ1-1, with 8 bases matching TRBD1. The CDR3 totals 16 residues. After removal of 2 bases from V and 2 bases from J, the junction contained 8 bases not matched to a gene. The V gene's germline CDR1 is SGHRS and CDR2 YFSETQ. The whole variable domain, filled in from reference TRBV5-1 and TRBJ1-1, reads KAGVTQTPRYLIKTRGQQVTLSCSPISGHRSVSWYQQTPGQGLQFLFEYFSETQRNKGNFPGRFSGRQFSNSRSEMNVSTLELGDSALYLCASSFAGGAGNTEAFFGQGTRLTVV.

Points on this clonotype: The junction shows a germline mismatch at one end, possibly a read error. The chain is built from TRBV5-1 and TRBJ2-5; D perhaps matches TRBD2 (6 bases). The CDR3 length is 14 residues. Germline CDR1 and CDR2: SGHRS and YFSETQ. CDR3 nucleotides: TGCGCCAGCAGCGACCGGGACTTCCAAGGGACCCAGTACTTC. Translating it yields CASSDRDFQGTQYF.

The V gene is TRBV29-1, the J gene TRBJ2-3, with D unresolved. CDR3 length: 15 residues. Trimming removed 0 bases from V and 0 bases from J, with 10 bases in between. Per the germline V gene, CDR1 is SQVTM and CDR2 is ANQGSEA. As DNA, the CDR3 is TGCAGCGTTGAAGATGGGTCGGATAGCACAGATACGCAGTATTTT. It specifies CSVEDGSDSTDTQYF.

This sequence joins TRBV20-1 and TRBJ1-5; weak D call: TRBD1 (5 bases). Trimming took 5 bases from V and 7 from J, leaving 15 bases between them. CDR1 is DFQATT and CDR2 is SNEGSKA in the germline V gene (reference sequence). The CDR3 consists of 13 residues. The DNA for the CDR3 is TGCAGTGCTCGGGGACTGCCTGGCCAGCCCCAGCATTTT. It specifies CSARGLPGQPQHF.

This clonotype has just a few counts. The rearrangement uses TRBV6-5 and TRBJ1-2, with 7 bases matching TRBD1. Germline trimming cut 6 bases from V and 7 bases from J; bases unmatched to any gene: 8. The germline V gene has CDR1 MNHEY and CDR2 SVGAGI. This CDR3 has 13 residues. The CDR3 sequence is CASRIDRAGGYTF. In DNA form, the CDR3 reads TGTGCCAGCAGGATCGACAGGGCTGGTGGCTACACCTTC.

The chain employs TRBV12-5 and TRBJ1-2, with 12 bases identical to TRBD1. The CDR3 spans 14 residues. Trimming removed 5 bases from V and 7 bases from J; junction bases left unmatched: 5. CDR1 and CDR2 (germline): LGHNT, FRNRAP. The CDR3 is CASGRGQGAIGYTF. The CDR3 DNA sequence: TGTGCTAGTGGTCGGGGACAGGGGGCGATTGGCTACACCTTC. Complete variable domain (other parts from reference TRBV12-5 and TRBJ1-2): DARVTQTPRHKVTEMGQEVTMRCQPILGHNTVFWYRQTMMQGLELLAYFRNRAPLDDSGMPKDRFSAEMPDATLATLKIQPSEPRDSAVYFCASGRGQGAIGYTFGSGTRLTVV.

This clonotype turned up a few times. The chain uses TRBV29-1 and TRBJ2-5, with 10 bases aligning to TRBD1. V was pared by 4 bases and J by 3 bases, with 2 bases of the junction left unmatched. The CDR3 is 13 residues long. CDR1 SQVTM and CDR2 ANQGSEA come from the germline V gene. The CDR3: CSVGTGGKETQYF. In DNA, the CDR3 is TGCAGCGTTGGGACAGGGGGAAAAGAGACCCAGTACTTC.

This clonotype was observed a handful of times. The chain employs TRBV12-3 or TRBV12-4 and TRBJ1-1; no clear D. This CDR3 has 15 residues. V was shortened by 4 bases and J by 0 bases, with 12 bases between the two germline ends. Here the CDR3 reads CASSYGGGVNTEAFF. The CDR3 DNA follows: TGTGCCAGCAGTTACGGAGGTGGGGTGAACACTGAAGCTTTCTTT.

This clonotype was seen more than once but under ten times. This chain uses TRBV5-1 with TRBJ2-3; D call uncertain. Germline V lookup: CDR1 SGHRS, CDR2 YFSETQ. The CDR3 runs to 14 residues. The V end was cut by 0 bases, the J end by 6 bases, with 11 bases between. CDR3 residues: CASSLELLKDTQYF. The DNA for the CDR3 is TGCGCCAGCAGCTTGGAGCTTCTCAAGGATACGCAGTATTTT.

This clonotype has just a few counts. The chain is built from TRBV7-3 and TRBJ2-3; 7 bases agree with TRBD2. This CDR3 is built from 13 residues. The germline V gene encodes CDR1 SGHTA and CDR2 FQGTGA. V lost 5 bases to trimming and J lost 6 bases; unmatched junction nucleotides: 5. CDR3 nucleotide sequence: TGTGCCAGCAGCACGGGAGGTCGGGATACGCAGTATTTT. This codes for CASSTGGRDTQYF.

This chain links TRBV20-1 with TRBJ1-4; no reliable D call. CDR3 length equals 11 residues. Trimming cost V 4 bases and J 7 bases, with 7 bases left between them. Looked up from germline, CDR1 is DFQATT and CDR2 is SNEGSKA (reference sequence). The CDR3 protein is CSATGTEKLFF. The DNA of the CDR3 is TGCAGTGCTACCGGCACTGAAAAACTGTTTTTT.

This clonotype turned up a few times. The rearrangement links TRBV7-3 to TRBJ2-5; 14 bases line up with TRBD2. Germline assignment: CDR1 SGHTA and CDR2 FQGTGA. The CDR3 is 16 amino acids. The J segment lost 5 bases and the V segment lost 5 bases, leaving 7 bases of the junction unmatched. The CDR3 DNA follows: TGTGCCAGCAGCCTGGGACTAGCGGGAGAGTCGGAGACCCAGTACTTC. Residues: CASSLGLAGESETQYF.

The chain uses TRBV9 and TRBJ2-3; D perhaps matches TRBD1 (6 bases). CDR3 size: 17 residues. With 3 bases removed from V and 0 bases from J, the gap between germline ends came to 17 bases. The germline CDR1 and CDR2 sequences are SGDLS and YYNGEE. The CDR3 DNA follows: TGTGCCAGCAGCGCCCATCCCCGGGACACCAGCACAGATACGCAGTATTTT. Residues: CASSAHPRDTSTDTQYF.

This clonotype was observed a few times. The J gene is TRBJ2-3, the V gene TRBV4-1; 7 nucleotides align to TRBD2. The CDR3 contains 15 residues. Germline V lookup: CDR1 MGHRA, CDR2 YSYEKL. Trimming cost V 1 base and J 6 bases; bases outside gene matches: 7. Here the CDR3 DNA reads TGCGCCAGCAGCCAAGGGGCGGGAGTTCCTGATACGCAGTATTTT. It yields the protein CASSQGAGVPDTQYF.

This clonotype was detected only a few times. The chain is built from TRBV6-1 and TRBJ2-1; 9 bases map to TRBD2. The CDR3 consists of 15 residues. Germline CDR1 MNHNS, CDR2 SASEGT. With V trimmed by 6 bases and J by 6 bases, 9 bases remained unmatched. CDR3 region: CASSLISGSANEQFF. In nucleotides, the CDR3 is TGTGCCAGCAGCTTAATTAGCGGGAGCGCCAATGAGCAGTTCTTC.

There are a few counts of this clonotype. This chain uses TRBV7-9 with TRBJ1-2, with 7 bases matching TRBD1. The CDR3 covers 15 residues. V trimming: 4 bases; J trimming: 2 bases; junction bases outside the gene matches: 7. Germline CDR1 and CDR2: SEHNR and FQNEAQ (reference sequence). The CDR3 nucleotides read TGTGCCAGCAGCTCGGGACAGTTGAAGAACTATGGCTACACCTTC. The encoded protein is CASSSGQLKNYGYTF.

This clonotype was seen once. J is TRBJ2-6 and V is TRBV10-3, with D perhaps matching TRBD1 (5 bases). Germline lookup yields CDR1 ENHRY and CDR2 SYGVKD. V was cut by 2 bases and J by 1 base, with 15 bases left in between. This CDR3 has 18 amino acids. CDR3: CAISETTELTSGANVLTF. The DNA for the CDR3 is TGTGCCATCAGTGAGACGACAGAGCTTACTTCTGGGGCCAACGTCCTGACTTTC.

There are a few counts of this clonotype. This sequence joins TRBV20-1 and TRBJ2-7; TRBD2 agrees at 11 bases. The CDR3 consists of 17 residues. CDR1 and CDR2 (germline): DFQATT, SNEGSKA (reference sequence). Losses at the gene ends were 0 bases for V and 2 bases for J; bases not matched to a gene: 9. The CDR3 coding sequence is TGCAGTGCTAGAGAGGTGGTTAGGACTAGCGGGCCCTACGAGCAGTACTTC. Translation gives CSAREVVRTSGPYEQYF.